This T cell receptor (beta chain) was sequenced during a study of neoadjuvant nivolumab and ipilimumab in lung cancer. Trimming at V came to 5 bases and at J to 0 bases, leaving 7 bases not matched to a gene. The CDR3 consists of 18 residues. Germline V lookup: CDR1 SGHAT, CDR2 FQNNGV. Sequencing used immunoSEQ multiplex PCR; TCRdb keeps in-frame clones, though not all of them. The data contain 30,000 to 35,000 clones, about nine tenths of them seen just once; the ten biggest clones take up approximately 5%. The clonotype comes from an adult with non-small cell lung cancer. The material was peripheral blood, obtained after neoadjuvant nivolumab, alone or with ipilimumab, at or shortly before surgery. The chain joins TRBV11-2 to TRBJ2-3; 14 positions agree with TRBD2. CDR3: CASSKGLAGGPSTDTQYF. Here the CDR3 DNA reads TGTGCCAGCAGCAAAGGACTAGCGGGGGGTCCTAGCACAGATACGCAGTATTTT.